Listed here are 3 T cell receptor beta chains from one sample, sequenced in a study of a mutant IDH1 vaccine in newly diagnosed glioma. Sequencing used immunoSEQ multiplex PCR; TCRdb keeps in-frame clones, though not all of them. This sample carries about 94,000 clones, roughly 91% of them seen once, and the ten largest clones take 0.7% to 0.95%. The time point is: week 47, end of study. The study gave 300 ug of mutant IDH1 20-mer peptide per vaccine dose, with topical imiquimod. Their target antigens are unknown. Sequenced here: PBMCs, sampled from a glioma patient whose treatment included an IDH1 peptide vaccine. Receptors originate from a woman aged 50 to 60 with glioma.

This chain links TRBV29-1 with TRBJ2-3, with 10 bases identical to TRBD1. The CDR3 consists of 19 residues. J was trimmed by 0 bases and V by 7 bases; bases with no gene match: 19. CDR1 and CDR2 from the germline V gene are SQVTM and ANQGSEA. Here the CDR3 reads CSAKGGQGPAYPSTDTQYF. The CDR3 DNA is TGCAGCGCAAAGGGGGGACAGGGGCCCGCTTACCCAAGCACAGATACGCAGTATTTT.

V gene TRBV6-6 combines with J gene TRBJ2-7, with 8 positions matching TRBD1. With 6 bases clipped from V and 3 bases from J, the junction kept 10 bases outside the gene matches. Per germline, CDR1 MNHNY and CDR2 SVGAGI (reference sequence). The length of the CDR3 is 15 residues. Here the CDR3 reads CASRPRGTGLYEQYF. The CDR3 DNA follows: TGTGCCAGCAGGCCACGCGGGACAGGTCTCTACGAGCAGTACTTC.

The J gene is TRBJ1-2, the V gene TRBV6-6; 10 nucleotides align to TRBD1. The V and J ends lost 2 bases and 7 bases, in that order; junction bases with no gene match: 10. The CDR3 is made up of 16 amino acids. CDR1 and CDR2 (germline): MNHNY, SVGAGI (reference sequence). Written as DNA, the CDR3 is TGTGCCAGCAGTTACCCGACAGGGGGCCTAGAGTCTGGCTACACCTTC. This translates into CASSYPTGGLESGYTF.